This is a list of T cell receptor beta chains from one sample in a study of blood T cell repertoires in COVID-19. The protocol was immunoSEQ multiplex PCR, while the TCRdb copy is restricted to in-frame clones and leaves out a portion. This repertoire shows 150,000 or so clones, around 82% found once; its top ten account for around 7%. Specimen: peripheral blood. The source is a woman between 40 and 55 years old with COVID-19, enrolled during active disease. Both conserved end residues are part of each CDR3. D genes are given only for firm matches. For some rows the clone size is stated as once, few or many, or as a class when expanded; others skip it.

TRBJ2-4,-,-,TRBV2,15,TGTGCCAGCAGTGAAGATCGGCTAGCGCAAAACATTCAGTACTTC,CASSEDRLAQNIQYF
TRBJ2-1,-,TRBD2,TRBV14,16,TGTGCCAGCAGCCAAGGGTGGACTAGCGGATACAATGAGCAGTTCTTC,CASSQGWTSGYNEQFF
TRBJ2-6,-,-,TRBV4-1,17,TGCGCCAGCAGCCAAGTACCGACTAGTGCCGGGGCCAACGTCCTGACTTTC,CASSQVPTSAGANVLTF
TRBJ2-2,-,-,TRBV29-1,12,TGCAGCGTTCGGGGGACAGCCGGGGAGCTGTTTTTT,CSVRGTAGELFF
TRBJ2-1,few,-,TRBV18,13,TGTGCCAGCTCACCGGAGCGAGTAAATGAGCAGTTCTTC,CASSPERVNEQFF
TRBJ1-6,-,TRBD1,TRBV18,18,TGTGCCAGCTCACCAAGTTCACAGGGGATAGGAAATAATTCACCCCTCCACTTT,CASSPSSQGIGNNSPLHF
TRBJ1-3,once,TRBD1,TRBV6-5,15,TGTGCCAGCAGGAACAGGGGCCGCTTTCCCGAACCTTCATATTTT,CASRNRGRFPEPSYF
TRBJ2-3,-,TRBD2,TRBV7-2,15,TGTGCCAGCAGCTCCCGGACTAGGTTCACAGATACGCAGTATTTT,CASSSRTRFTDTQYF
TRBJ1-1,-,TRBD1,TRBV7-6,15,TGTGCCAGCAGCTTAACAAAGGGGGCTTGGACTGAAGCTTTCTTT,CASSLTKGAWTEAFF
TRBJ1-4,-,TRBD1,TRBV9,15,TGTGCCAGCAGCACACACAGGGGTTTAGCTGAAAAACTGTTTTTT,CASSTHRGLAEKLFF
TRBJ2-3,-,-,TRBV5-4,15,TGTGCCAGCAGCACCGGACAGACTAGCACAGATACGCAGTATTTT,CASSTGQTSTDTQYF
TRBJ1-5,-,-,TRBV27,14,TGTGCCAGCAGTCAGATCGCGGGCAATCAGCCCCAGCATTTT,CASSQIAGNQPQHF
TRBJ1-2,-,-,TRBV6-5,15,TGTGCCAGCAGTTACTCCGCCGGGGGTTTGGATGGCTACACCTTC,CASSYSAGGLDGYTF
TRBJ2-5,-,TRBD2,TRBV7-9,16,TGTGCCAGCAGCTTCCCAATACTAGCGGAGAAAGAGACCCAGTACTTC,CASSFPILAEKETQYF
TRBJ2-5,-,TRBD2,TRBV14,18,TGTGCCAGCAGCCATCTGGGACTAGCGGGGGGGCTCCGAGAGACCCAGTACTTC,CASSHLGLAGGLRETQYF
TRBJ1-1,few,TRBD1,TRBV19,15,TGTGCCAGCCGCCGGACGGGACAGGGATCAACTGAAGCTTTCTTT,CASRRTGQGSTEAFF
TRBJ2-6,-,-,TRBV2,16,TGTGCCAGCAGTCAAGATCAGGGTAGTGGGGCCAACGTCCTGACTTTC,CASSQDQGSGANVLTF
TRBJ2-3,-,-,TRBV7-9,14,TGTGCCAGCAGCACCGGGACTAGCACAGATACGCAGTATTTT,CASSTGTSTDTQYF
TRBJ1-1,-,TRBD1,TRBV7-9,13,TGTGCCAGCAGCTTAGCACAGGGGGCGCGGGCTTTCTTT,CASSLAQGARAFF
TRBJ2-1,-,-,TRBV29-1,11,TGCAGCGTTGAGTGGGGCGATGAGCAGTTCTTC,CSVEWGDEQFF
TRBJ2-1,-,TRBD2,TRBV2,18,TGTGCCAGCAGTGAAACAGGGAGACTAGCGGGGGTCTACAATGAGCAGTTCTTC,CASSETGRLAGVYNEQFF
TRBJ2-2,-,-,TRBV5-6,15,TGTGCCAGCAGCTTGGCTGGACAATACACCGGGGAGCTGTTTTTT,CASSLAGQYTGELFF
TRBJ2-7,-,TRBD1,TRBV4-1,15,TGCGCCAGCAGCCAACAAGACAGGGGAAACTACGAGCAGTACTTC,CASSQQDRGNYEQYF
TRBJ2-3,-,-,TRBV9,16,TGTGCCAGCAGCCCCAGTCAGGGTTCCGGGACAGATACGCAGTATTTT,CASSPSQGSGTDTQYF
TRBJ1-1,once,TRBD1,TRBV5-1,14,TGCGCCAGCAGACCGGGACAGGGTCCCACTGAAGCTTTCTTT,CASRPGQGPTEAFF
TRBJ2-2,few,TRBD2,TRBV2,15,TGTGCCAGCAGGGCTTGGGAGGGGAACACCGGGGAGCTGTTTTTT,CASRAWEGNTGELFF
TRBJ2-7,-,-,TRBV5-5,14,TGTGCCAGCAGCTTGTCAACAGGGACCTACGAGCAGTACTTC,CASSLSTGTYEQYF
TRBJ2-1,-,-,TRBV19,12,TGTGCCAGTAGTATCGGAGGGAATGAGCAGTTCTTC,CASSIGGNEQFF
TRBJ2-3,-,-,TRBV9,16,TGTGCCAGCAGCGTGGAGGGCTCATTTAGCACAGATACGCAGTATTTT,CASSVEGSFSTDTQYF
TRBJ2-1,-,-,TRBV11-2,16,TGTGCCAGCAGCTTAGAGACCGGGACACCATACAATGAGCAGTTCTTC,CASSLETGTPYNEQFF
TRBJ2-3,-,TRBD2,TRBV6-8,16,TGTGCCAGCAGTTACACGCTAGCGGGGGAGGGAGATACGCAGTATTTT,CASSYTLAGEGDTQYF
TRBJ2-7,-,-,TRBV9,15,TGTGCCAGCAGCGTAGCATCGGGAGCGGTCTACGAGCAGTACTTC,CASSVASGAVYEQYF
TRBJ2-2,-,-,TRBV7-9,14,TGTGCCAGCAGCTTAGGTTTCAGAAGCGGGGAGCTGTTTTTT,CASSLGFRSGELFF
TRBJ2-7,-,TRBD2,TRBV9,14,TGTGCCAGCAGCGTGAGCGGGAGATCCTACGAGCAGTACTTC,CASSVSGRSYEQYF
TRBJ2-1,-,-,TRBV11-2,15,TGTGCCAGCAGCTTAGATAAACAGTCCTACAATGAGCAGTTCTTC,CASSLDKQSYNEQFF
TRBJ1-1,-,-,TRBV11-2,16,TGTGCCAGCAGCTTAAAGCAGGGGCCACGAGCAGCAGAAGCTTTCTTT,CASSLKQGPRAAEAFF
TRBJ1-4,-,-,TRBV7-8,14,TGTGCCAGCAGCTTAAGTTACGGGAATGAAAAACTGTTTTTT,CASSLSYGNEKLFF
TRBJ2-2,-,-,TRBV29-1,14,TGCAGCGTTGACGGGTGGGGGGTAGCCGGGGAGCTGTTTTTT,CSVDGWGVAGELFF
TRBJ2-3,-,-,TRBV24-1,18,TGTGCCACCAGTGACCCAACCGGCGACAGCTTTAGTACAGATACGCAGTATTTT,CATSDPTGDSFSTDTQYF
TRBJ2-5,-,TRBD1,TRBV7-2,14,TGTGCCAGCAGCTCGCACAGGGGTTTAGAGACCCAGTACTTC,CASSSHRGLETQYF
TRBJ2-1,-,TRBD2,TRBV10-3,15,TGTGCCACAAGGGCTCTAGCGGACTTCTACAATGAGCAGTTCTTC,CATRALADFYNEQFF
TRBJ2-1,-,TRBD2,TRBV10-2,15,TGCGCCAGCAGTCGGACTAGCGGAAGTTACAATGAGCAGTTCTTC,CASSRTSGSYNEQFF
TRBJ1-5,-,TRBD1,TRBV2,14,TGTGCCAGCAGGCAGGACAGGGGAAAGCAGCCCCAGCATTTT,CASRQDRGKQPQHF
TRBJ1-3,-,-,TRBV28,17,TGTGCCAGCAGTACCCCCCTCCTCAGGGTTGGTGGAAACACCATATATTTT,CASSTPLLRVGGNTIYF
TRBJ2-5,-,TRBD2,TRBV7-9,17,TGTGCCAGCAGCGCAAAAGGACTAGCGGGAGGGGGAGAGACCCAGTACTTC,CASSAKGLAGGGETQYF
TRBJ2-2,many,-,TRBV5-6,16,TGTGCCAGCAGCTTGAGGCGGGATGGAAACACCGGGGAGCTGTTTTTT,CASSLRRDGNTGELFF
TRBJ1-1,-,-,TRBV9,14,TGTGCCAGCAGCCCTAGGCTTATGAACACTGAAGCTTTCTTT,CASSPRLMNTEAFF
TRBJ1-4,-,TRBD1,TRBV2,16,TGTGCCAGCAGTGAACGGGGTATATTTACAGGGGGCGCGGCCATTTTT,CASSERGIFTGGAAIF
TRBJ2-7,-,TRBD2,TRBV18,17,TGTGCCAGCTCACTTTACGGGACTAGCGGGACCTCCTACGAGCAGTACTTC,CASSLYGTSGTSYEQYF
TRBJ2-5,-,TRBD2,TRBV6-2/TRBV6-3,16,TGTGCCAGCAGTTACTCTGCGGGGGGGCCTCGAGAGACCCAGTACTTC,CASSYSAGGPRETQYF
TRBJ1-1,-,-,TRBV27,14,TGTGCCAGCAGTTTAGGGGGCAGGGGCACTGAAGCTTTCTTT,CASSLGGRGTEAFF
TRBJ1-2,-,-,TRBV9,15,TGTGCCAGCAGCACCCAACCTCAACCCAGCGATGGCTACACCTTC,CASSTQPQPSDGYTF
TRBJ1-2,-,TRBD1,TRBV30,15,TGTGCCTGGAGTGTACTGACAGGGGGCCCTTATGGCTACACCTTC,CAWSVLTGGPYGYTF
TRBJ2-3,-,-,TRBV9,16,TGTGCCAGCAGCGTAGGTTCGCGGGGTCCGGAGGATACGCAGTATTTT,CASSVGSRGPEDTQYF
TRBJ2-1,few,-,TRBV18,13,TGTGCCAGCTCACGGTCTAGAGACAATGAGCAGTTCTTC,CASSRSRDNEQFF
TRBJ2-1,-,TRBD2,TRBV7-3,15,TGTGCCAGCAGCCCTAGCGGAGCCTCCTACAATGAGCAGTTCTTC,CASSPSGASYNEQFF
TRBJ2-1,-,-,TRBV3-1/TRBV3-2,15,TGTGCCAGCAGCCAAGGGCCGCAGGCCTACAATGAGCAGTTCTTC,CASSQGPQAYNEQFF